The rows below give T cell receptor beta chains drawn from one sample of a study of T cell clonotyping in hematopoietic cell transplantation. The assay was immunoSEQ multiplex PCR, and TCRdb's table has in-frame clones only and misses some. The table shows around 11,000 clones, with about half occurring only once. The sample in question was peripheral blood mononuclear cells, obtained 100 days after allogeneic stem cell transplant. These receptors were collected from a female patient aged 50 to 65 who had an allogeneic stem cell transplant from an unrelated donor, so the T cells may come from the graft donor. Some clones in this sample may be carry-over from other donors' samples. The conserved cysteine and the conserved F or W are not part of the CDR3 here. The size field is filled for only some rows; it gives once, few, many or a size class.

abundance,v_gene,CDR3aa
few,TRBV30,AWSRGGYGYT
NA,TRBV30,AWRSTFGSPLH
NA,TRBV30,AWSGQAYEQY
few,TRBV7-3,ASSRQASSYNEQF
NA,TRBV30,AWIRQMNTEAF
few,TRBV9,ASSPLAGGGNYGYT
NA,TRBV29-1,STRDSGLSHEQY
NA,TRBV4-1,ASSHATGTAAGEQY
NA,TRBV4-1,ASSLGRGNEQY
NA,TRBV25-1,ATQRSGTYGYT
NA,TRBV14,ASSQRGQGANEQF
NA,TRBV5-6,ASTNTPSYGNT
NA,TRBV25-1,ASSKHSGTDNYGYT
NA,TRBV5-4,ASSLYAGESSRAL
NA,TRBV30,AWSAGTVSGNTIY
NA,TRBV30,AWSAGVRGTEAF
NA,TRBV30,AWSGTDRAYTEAF
few,TRBV30,AWQGGINEKLF
NA,TRBV6-1,ASGARGWNTEAF
NA,TRBV4-2,ASSQDVAGAADTQY
NA,TRBV11-3,ASSHKTGYGSYEQY
NA,TRBV4-1,ASSQQIGGTDSHEQY
NA,TRBV5-6,ASSWRDSYGYT
medium-sized,TRBV7-8,ASSLTGDDYGYT
NA,TRBV4-2,ASSQDRDSPLH
NA,TRBV2,ASKEEAGPHYEQY
medium-sized,TRBV28,ASTLGLGEQF
NA,TRBV19,ASSRSSLHEQY
few,TRBV5-6,ASSLKQGGLSEKLF
NA,TRBV11-3,ASSPLSDTQY
NA,TRBV25-1,ASGIAGSNTGELF
few,TRBV5-4,ASSLGGTNYGYT
NA,TRBV30,AWDRAIYNSPLH
NA,TRBV19,ASSADRKNSPLH
NA,TRBV29-1,RVTGGRTEAF